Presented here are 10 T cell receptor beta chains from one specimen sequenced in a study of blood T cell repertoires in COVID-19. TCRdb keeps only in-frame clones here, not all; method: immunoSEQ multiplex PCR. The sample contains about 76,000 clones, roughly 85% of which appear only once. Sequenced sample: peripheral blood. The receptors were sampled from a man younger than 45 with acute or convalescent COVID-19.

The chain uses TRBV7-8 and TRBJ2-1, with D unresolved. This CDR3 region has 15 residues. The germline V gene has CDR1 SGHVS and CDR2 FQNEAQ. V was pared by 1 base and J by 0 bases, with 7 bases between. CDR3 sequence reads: CASSLGFYSYNEQFF. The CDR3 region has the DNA TGTGCCAGCAGCTTAGGTTTCTACTCCTACAATGAGCAGTTCTTC.

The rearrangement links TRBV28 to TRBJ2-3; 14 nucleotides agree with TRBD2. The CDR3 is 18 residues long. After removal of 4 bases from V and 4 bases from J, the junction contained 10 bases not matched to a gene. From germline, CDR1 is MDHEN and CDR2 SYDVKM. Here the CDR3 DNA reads TGTGCCAGCAGTTCCCAGGGACTAGCGGGAGTCGAGGCAGATACGCAGTATTTT. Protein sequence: CASSSQGLAGVEADTQYF.

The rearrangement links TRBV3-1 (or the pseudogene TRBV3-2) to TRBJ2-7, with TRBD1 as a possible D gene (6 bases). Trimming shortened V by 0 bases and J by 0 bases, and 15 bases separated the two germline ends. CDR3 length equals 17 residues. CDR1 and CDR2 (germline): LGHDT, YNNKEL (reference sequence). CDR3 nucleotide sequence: TGTGCCAGCAGCCAAGAAGCGGACAGTCAGGGCTCCTACGAGCAGTACTTC. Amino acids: CASSQEADSQGSYEQYF.

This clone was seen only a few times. The CDR3 region is CASSGGGKPQHF. DNA of the CDR3: TGTGCCAGCAGTGGCGGGGGCAAGCCCCAGCATTTT. The chain employs TRBV2 and TRBJ1-5, with a weak D call TRBD1 (6 bases). CDR1 is SNHLY, CDR2 FYNNEI, per germline. CDR3 length: 12 amino acids. Deletions cut 4 bases from V and 8 bases from J, with 9 bases between. The variable domain in full, with the rest retrieved from reference TRBV2 and TRBJ1-5, is EPEVTQTPSHQVTQMGQEVILRCVPISNHLYFYWYRQILGQKVEFLVSFYNNEISEKSEIFDDQFSVERPDGSNFTLKIRSTKLEDSAMYFCASSGGGKPQHFGDGTRLSIL.

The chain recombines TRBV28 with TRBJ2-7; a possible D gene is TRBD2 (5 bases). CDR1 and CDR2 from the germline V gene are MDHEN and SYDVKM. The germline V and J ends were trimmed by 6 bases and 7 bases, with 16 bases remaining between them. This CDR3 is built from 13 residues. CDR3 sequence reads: CASSRGPPGEQYF. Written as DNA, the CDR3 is TGTGCCAGCAGCCGAGGACCCCCGGGAGAGCAGTACTTC.

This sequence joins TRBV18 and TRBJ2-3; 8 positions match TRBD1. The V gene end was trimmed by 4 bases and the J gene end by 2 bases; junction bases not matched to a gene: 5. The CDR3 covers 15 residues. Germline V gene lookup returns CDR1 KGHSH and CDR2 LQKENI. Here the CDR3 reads CASSLPGQVTDTQYF. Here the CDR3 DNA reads TGTGCCAGCTCACTCCCGGGACAGGTCACAGATACGCAGTATTTT.

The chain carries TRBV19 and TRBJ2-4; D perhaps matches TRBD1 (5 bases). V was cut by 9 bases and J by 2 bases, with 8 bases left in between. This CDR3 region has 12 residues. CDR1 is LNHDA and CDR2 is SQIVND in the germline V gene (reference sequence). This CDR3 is CARQGPKNIQYF. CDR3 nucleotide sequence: TGTGCCAGGCAGGGCCCCAAAAACATTCAGTACTTC. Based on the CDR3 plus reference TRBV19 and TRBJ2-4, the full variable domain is DGGITQSPKYLFRKEGQNVTLSCEQNLNHDAMYWYRQDPGQGLRLIYYSQIVNDFQKGDIAEGYSVSREKKESFPLTVTSAQKNPTAFYLCARQGPKNIQYFGAGTRLSVL.

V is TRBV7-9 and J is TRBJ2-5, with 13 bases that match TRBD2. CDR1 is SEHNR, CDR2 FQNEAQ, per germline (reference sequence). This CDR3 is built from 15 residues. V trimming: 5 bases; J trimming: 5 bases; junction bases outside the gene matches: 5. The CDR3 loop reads CASSPRTSGSETQYF. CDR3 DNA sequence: TGTGCCAGCAGCCCCCGGACTAGCGGGAGTGAGACCCAGTACTTC.

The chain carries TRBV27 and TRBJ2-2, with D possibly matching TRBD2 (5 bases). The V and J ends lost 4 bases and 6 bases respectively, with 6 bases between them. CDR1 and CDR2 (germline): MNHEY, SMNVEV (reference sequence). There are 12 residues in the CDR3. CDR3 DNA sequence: TGTGCCAGCAGTTCACTAGCCGGGGAGCTGTTTTTT. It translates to CASSSLAGELFF.

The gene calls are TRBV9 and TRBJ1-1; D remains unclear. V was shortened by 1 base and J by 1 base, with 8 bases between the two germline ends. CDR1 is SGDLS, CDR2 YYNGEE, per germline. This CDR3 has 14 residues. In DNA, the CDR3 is TGTGCCAGCAGCGTATACCCAGAGAACACTGAAGCTTTCTTT. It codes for CASSVYPENTEAFF.